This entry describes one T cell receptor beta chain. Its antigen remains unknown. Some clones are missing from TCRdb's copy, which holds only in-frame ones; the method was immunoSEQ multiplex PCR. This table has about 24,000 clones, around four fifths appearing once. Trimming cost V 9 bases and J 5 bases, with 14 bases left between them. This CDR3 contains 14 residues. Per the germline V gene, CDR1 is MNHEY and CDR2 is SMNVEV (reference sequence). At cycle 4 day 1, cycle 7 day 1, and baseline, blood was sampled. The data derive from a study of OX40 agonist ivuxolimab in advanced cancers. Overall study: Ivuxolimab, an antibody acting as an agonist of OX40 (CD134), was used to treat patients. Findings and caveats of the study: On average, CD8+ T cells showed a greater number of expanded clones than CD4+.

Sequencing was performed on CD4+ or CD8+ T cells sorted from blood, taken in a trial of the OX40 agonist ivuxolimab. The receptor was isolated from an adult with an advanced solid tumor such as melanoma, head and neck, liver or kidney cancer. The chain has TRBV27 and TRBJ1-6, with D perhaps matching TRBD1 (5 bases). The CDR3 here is CASSRVTDNSPLHF. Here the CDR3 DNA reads TGTGCCAGTTCACGAGTGACAGATAATTCACCCCTCCACTTT.